A single sample is the source of the 7 T cell receptor beta chains below, sequenced in a study of response to subunit inactivated influenza vaccine. MiXCR, run by TCRdb on the RT-PCR reads, gives a single entry per CDR3 protein. The sample carries roughly 170,000 distinct CDR3 sequences, around a tenth recorded once. The material sequenced was non-naive T cells sorted from PBMCs, taken on the day of vaccination. The source is a man aged 50-60 years who received an inactivated influenza vaccine.

The CDR3 DNA reads TGTGCCAGCAGCTTATCGGATCTCCCGGATACGCAGTATTTT. This codes for CASSLSDLPDTQYF. The rearrangement joins TRBV7-9 to TRBJ2-3; D not certain. Germline V CDR1 and CDR2: SEHNR, FQNEAQ (reference sequence). CDR3 length: 14 amino acids. V was shortened by 2 bases and J by 6 bases, with 12 bases between the two germline ends.

At least ten counts were recorded for this clonotype. The chain joins TRBV11-1 to TRBJ2-4; D tentatively reads TRBD1 or TRBD2 (6 bases each). V was clipped by 0 bases and J by 3 bases, with 18 bases between them. CDR1 and CDR2 from the germline V gene are SGHAT and FQDESV (reference sequence). The length of the CDR3 is 18 residues. As DNA, the CDR3 is TGTGCCAGCAGCTTAGCGCCTCCGGGGGCAACCCGCAAAAACATTCAGTACTTC. It translates to CASSLAPPGATRKNIQYF.

The gene calls are TRBV6-1 and TRBJ1-1; D not resolved. The germline V gene encodes CDR1 MNHNS and CDR2 SASEGT. The germline V and J ends were trimmed by 3 bases and 5 bases, with 10 bases remaining between them. This CDR3 has 13 residues. The CDR3 here is CASSEVWGTEAFF. CDR3 DNA sequence: TGTGCCAGCAGTGAGGTTTGGGGTACTGAAGCTTTCTTT.

The chain has TRBV12-3 or TRBV12-4 and TRBJ1-2, with D possibly being TRBD1 (6 bases). Trimming cost V 6 bases and J 6 bases, with 14 bases left between them. CDR3 length equals 13 residues. The CDR3 reads CASREQGRDGYTF. The CDR3 bases are TGTGCCAGCAGGGAACAGGGTCGGGATGGCTACACCTTC.

This clonotype was seen a few times. This rearrangement joins TRBV24-1 to TRBJ2-1; 8 bases are shared with TRBD1. The V gene end was trimmed by 0 bases and the J gene end by 7 bases; junction bases not matched to a gene: 7. The CDR3 sequence is 16 residues long. Germline V gene sequence: CDR1 KGHDR, CDR2 SFDVKD. In nucleotides, the CDR3 is TGTGCCACCAGTGATTTGGGGCAGGGGGCGGAAAATGAGCAGTTCTTC. Translating gives CATSDLGQGAENEQFF.

This clonotype appeared many times. The rearrangement joins TRBV10-3 to TRBJ2-5; 10 bases are a match to TRBD1. Trimming cost V 6 bases and J 3 bases; bases outside gene matches: 1. CDR3 length: 13 amino acids. Germline CDR1 and CDR2: ENHRY and SYGVKD. CDR3 sequence (DNA): TGTGCCATCAGCGGGACAGGGGAAGAGACCCAGTACTTC. This encodes CAISGTGEETQYF.

In this sample, this clonotype turned up many times. The chain couples TRBV20-1 to TRBJ2-7; D may be TRBD2 (5 bases). The germline V and J ends were trimmed by 3 bases and 0 bases, with 6 bases remaining between them. Per the germline V gene, CDR1 is DFQATT and CDR2 is SNEGSKA (reference sequence). The CDR3 has 12 amino acids. This CDR3 reads CSASGISYEQYF. Here the CDR3 DNA reads TGCAGTGCTAGCGGGATCTCCTACGAGCAGTACTTC.